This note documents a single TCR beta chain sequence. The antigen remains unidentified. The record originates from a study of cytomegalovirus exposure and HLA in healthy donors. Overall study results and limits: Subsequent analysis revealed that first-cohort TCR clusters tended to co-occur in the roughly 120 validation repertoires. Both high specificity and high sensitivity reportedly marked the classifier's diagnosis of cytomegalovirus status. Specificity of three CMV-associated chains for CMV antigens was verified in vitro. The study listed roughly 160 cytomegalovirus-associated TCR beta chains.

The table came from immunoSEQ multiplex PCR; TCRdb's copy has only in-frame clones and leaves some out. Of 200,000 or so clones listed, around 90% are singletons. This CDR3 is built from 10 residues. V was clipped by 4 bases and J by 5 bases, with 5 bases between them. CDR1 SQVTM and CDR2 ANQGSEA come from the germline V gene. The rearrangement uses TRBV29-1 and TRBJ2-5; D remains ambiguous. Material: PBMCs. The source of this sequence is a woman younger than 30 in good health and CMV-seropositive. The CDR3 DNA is TGCAGCGTTGCGCAGGAGACCCAGTACTTC. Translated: CSVAQETQYF.